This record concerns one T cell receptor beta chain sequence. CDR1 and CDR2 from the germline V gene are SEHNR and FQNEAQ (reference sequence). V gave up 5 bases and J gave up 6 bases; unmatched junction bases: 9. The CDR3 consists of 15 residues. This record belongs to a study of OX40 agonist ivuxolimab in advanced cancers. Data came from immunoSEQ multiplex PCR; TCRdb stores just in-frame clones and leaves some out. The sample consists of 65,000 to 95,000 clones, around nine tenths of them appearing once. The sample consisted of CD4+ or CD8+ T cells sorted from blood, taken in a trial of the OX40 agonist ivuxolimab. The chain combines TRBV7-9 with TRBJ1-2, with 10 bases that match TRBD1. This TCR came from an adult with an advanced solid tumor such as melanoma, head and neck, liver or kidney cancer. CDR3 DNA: TGTGCCAGCAGCGCGAGCCGGGACAGGGGTCATGGCTACACCTTC. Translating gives CASSASRDRGHGYTF.